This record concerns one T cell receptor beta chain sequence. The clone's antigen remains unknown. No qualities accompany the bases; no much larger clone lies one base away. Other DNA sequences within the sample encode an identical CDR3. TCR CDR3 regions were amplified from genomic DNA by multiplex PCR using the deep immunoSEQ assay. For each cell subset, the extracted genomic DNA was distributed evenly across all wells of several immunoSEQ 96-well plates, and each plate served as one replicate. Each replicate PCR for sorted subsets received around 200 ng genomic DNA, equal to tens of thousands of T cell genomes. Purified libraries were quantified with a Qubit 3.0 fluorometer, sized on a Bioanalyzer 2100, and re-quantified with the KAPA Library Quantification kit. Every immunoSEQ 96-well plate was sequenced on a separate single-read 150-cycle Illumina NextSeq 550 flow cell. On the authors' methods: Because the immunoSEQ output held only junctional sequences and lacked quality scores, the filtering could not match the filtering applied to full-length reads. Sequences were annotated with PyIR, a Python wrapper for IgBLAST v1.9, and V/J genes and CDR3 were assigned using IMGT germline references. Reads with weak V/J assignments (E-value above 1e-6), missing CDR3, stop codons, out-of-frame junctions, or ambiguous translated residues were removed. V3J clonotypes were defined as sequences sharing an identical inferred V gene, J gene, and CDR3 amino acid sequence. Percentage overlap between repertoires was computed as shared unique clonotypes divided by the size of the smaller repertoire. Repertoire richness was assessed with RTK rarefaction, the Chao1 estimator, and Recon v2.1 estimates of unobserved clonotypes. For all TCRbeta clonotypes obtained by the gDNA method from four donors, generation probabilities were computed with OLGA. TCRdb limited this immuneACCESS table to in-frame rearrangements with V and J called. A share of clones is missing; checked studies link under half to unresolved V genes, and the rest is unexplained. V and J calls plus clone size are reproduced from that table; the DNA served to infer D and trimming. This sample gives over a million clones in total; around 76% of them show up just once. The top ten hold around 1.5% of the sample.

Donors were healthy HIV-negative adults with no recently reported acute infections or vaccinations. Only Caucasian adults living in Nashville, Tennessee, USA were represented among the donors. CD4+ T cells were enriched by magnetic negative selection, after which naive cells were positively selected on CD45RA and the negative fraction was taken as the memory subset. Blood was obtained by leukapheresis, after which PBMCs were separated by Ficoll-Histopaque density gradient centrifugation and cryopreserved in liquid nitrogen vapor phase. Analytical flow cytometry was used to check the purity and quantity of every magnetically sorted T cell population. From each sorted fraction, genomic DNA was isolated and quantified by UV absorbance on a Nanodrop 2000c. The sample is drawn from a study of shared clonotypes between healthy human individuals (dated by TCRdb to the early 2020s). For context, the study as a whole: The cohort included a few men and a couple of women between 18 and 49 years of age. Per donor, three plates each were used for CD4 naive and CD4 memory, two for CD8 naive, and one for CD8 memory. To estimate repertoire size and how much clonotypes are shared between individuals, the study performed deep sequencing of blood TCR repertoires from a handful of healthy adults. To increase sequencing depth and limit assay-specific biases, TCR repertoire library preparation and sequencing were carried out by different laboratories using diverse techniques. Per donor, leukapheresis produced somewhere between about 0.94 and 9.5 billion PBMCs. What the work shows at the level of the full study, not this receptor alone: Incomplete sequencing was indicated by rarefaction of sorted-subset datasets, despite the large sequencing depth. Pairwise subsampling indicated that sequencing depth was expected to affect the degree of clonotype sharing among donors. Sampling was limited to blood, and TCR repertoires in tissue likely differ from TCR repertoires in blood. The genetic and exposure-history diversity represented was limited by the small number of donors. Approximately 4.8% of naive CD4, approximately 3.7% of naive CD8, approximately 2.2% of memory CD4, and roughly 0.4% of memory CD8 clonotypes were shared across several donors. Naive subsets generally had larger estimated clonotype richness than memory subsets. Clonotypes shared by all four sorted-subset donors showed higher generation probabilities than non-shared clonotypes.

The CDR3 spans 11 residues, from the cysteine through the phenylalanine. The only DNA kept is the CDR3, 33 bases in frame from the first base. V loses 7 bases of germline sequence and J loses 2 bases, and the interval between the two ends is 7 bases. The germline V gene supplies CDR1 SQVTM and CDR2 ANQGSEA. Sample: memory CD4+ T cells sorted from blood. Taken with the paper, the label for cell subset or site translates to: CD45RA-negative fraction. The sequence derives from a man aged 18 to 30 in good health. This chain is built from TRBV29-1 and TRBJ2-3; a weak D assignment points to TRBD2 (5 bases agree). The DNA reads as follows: TGCAGCGGAGGGTCCACAGATACGCAGTATTTT. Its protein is CSGGSTDTQYF.